This T cell receptor beta chain was recorded in a study of T cells after yellow fever vaccination. This clonotype was counted at least ten times. The antigen is not known. A process of 5'RACE template switching, which added a universal primer site and UMIs, was used to make TCR cDNA. TCRdb re-called the 5' RACE reads through MiXCR, storing one row per CDR3 protein. Of roughly 250,000 distinct CDR3 sequences in the sample, 10% to 15% were seen once. Study-level results: A small proportion of clonotypes was detected in both the CD4 and CD8 compartments.

Sequenced here: CD4+ T cells sorted from PBMCs, sampled 45 days after the yellow fever booster vaccination. The receptor was isolated from a young man who received the YFV17D yellow fever vaccine.

This chain's CDR3 is CASSYLGEQFF. DNA for the CDR3: TGTGCCAGCAGTTACCTGGGTGAGCAGTTCTTC. J is TRBJ2-1 and V is TRBV6-5, with no clear D. The V end was cut by 2 bases, the J end by 9 bases, with 5 bases between. The germline V gene encodes CDR1 MNHEY and CDR2 SVGAGI. This CDR3 spans 11 amino acids.